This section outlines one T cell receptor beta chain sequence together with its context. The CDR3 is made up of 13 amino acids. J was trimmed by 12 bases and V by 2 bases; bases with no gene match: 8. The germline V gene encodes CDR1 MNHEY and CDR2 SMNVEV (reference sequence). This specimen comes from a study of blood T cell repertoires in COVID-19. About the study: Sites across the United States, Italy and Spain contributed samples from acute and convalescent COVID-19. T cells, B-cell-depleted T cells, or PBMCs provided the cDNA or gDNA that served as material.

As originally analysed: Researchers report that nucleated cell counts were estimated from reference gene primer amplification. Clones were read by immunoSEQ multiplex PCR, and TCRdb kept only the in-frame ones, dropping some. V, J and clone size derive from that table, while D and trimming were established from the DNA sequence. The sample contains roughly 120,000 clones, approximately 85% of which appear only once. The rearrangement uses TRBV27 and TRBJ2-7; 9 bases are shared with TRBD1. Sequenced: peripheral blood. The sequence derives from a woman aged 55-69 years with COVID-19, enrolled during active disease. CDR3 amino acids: CASSLPGTGQLYF. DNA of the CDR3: TGTGCCAGCAGTTTACCGGGGACAGGGCAGCTGTACTTC.